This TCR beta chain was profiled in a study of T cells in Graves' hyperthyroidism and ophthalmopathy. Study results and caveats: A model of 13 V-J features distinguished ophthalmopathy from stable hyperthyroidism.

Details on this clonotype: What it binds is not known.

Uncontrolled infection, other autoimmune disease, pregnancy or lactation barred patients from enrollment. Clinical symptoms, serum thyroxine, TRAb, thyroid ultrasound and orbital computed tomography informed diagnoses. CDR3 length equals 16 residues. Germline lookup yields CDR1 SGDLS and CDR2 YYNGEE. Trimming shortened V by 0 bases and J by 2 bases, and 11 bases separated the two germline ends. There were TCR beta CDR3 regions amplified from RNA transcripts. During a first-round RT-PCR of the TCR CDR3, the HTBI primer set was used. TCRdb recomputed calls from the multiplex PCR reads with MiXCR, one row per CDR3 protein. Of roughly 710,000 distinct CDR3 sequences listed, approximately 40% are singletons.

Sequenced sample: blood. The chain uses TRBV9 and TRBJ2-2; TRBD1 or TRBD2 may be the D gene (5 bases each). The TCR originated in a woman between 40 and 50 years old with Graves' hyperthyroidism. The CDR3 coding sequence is TGTGCCAGCAGCGTAGCTGGGGGACGTAACACCGGGGAGCTGTTTTTT. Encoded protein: CASSVAGGRNTGELFF.